What follows is one T cell receptor beta chain and its context. This specimen comes from a study of blood T cell repertoires in COVID-19. In the study overall: Whether acute or convalescent, the COVID-19 samples came from the United States, Italy and Spain.

Patients of the Seattle cohort, enrolled during active infection, were followed longitudinally. The CDR3 runs to 14 residues. Germline-derived CDR1 and CDR2 are SGHRS and YFSETQ. The junction had 3 bases not matched to a gene; V was cut back by 4 bases and J by 3 bases. Measured with immunoSEQ multiplex PCR; TCRdb has only the in-frame clones, and not every one. The table records 200,000 to 300,000 clones, about four fifths of them present only once. The receptor was derived from an elderly woman with COVID-19, enrolled during active disease. J is TRBJ1-4 and V is TRBV5-1, with TRBD1 matching 7 bases. The specimen was peripheral blood. CDR3 amino acids: CASSPDRPNEKLFF. In nucleotides, the CDR3 is TGCGCCAGCAGCCCGGACAGGCCTAATGAAAAACTGTTTTTT. Supplemented by reference TRBV5-1 and TRBJ1-4, the full variable domain reads KAGVTQTPRYLIKTRGQQVTLSCSPISGHRSVSWYQQTPGQGLQFLFEYFSETQRNKGNFPGRFSGRQFSNSRSEMNVSTLELGDSALYLCASSPDRPNEKLFFGSGTQLSVL.